This T cell receptor beta chain was captured by sequencing in a study of T cell responses to AZD1222 COVID-19 vaccine. Clones were sequenced by immunoSEQ multiplex PCR, and TCRdb holds only the in-frame ones, with some missing. The table includes some 130,000 clones, 70% to 90% detected once. The CDR3 runs to 16 residues. J lost 8 bases, V lost 4 bases, and 8 bases had no gene match. CDR1 is LGHNA and CDR2 is YSLEER in the germline V gene. This chain links TRBV4-3 with TRBJ2-1; 13 bases align to TRBD2. The source is an adult in good health. Sequencing used peripheral blood, obtained on day 0 of AZD1222 vaccination. CDR3 loop: CASSRDGTSGIDEQFF. DNA of the CDR3: TGCGCCAGCAGCCGAGACGGGACTAGCGGGATAGATGAGCAGTTCTTC.